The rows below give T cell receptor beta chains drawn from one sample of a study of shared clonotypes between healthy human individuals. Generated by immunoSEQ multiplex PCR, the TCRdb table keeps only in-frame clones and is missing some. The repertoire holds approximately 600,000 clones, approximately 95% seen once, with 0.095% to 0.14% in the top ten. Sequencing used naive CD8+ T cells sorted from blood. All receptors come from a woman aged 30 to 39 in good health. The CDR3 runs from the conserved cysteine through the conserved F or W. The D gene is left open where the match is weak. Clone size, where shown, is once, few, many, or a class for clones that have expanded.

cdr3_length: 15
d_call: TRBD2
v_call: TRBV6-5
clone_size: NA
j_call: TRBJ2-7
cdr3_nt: TGTGCCAGCAGTTACTTATTGCGGGGGACCTACGAGCAGTACTTC
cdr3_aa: CASSYLLRGTYEQYF

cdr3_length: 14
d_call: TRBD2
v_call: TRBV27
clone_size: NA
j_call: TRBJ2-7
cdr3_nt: TGTGCCAGCAGCCACGGGGGGGGCACCTACGAGCAGTACTTC
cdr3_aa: CASSHGGGTYEQYF

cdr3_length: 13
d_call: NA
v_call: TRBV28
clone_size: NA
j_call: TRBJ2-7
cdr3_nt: TGTGCCAGCAGCAACATCCAGGGGTACGAGCAGTACTTC
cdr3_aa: CASSNIQGYEQYF

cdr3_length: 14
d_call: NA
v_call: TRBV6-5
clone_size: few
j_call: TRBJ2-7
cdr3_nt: TGTGCCAGCAGTTACTCGACAGGAGCCTACGAGCAGTACTTC
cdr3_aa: CASSYSTGAYEQYF

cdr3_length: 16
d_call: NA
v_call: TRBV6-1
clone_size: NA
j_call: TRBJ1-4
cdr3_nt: TGTGCCAGCAGTGAATATGGCAGGGCTACTAATGAAAAACTGTTTTTT
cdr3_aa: CASSEYGRATNEKLFF

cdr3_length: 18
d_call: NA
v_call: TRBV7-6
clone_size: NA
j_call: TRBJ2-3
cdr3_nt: TGTGCCAGCACCCCCCAGGGGTGGGAACGGGATTACACAGATACGCAGTATTTT
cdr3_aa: CASTPQGWERDYTDTQYF

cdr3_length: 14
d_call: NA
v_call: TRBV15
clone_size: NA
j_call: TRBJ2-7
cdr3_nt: TGTGCCACCAGCACCAGAGACCTATCCTACGAGCAGTACTTC
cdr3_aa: CATSTRDLSYEQYF

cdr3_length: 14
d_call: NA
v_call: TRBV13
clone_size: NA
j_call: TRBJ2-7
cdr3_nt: TGTGCCAGCAGCCAAGGACATGGTTCCTACGAGCAGTACTTC
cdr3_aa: CASSQGHGSYEQYF

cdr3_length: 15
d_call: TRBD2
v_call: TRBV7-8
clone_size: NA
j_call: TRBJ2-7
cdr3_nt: TGTGCCAGCAGCTTCGGGACTAGCGGGTCCTACGAGCAGTACTTC
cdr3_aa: CASSFGTSGSYEQYF

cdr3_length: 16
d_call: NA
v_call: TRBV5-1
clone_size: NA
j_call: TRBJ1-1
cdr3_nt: TGCGCCAGCAGCTTGGAAGTTGGCAGCGCCGACACTGAAGCTTTCTTT
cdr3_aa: CASSLEVGSADTEAFF

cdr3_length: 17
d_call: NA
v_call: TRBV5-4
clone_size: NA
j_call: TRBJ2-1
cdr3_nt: TGTGCCAGCAGCTTGGGTTGGCGGGTGGATCCCTACAATGAGCAGTTCTTC
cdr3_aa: CASSLGWRVDPYNEQFF

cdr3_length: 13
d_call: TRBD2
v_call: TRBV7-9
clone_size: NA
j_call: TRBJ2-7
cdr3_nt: TGTGCCAGCAGCTTGCGGGAGGAATACGAGCAGTACTTC
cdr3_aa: CASSLREEYEQYF

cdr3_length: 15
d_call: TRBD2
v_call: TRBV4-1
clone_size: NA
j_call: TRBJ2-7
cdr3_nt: TGCGCCAGCAGCCCGGGACTAGCGGGAGTGGTCGAGCAGTACTTC
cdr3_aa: CASSPGLAGVVEQYF

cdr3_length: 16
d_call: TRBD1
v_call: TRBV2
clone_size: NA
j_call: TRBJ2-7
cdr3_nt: TGTGCCAGCAGTGGCCCCGGGACAGGGGGACCCTACGAGCAGTACTTC
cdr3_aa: CASSGPGTGGPYEQYF

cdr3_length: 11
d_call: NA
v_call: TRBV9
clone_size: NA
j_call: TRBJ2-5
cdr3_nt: TGTGCCAGCAGCCCGAAAGAGACCCAGTACTTC
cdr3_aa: CASSPKETQYF

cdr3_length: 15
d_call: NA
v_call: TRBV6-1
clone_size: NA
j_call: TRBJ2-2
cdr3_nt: TGTGCCAGCAGTGTTACCGGGCGGAGTACCGGGGAGCTGTTTTTT
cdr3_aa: CASSVTGRSTGELFF

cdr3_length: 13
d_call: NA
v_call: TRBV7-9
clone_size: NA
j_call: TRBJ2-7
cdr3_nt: TGTGCCAGCAGCTCTGGACGGACTTACGAGCAGTACTTC
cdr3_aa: CASSSGRTYEQYF

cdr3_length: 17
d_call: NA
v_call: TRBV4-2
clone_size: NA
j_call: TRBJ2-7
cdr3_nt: TGTGCCAGCAGCCAAGATCGGGACAAATCATTTTCCTACGAGCAGTACTTC
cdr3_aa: CASSQDRDKSFSYEQYF

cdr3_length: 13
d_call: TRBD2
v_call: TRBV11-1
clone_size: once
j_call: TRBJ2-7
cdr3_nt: TGTGCCAGCAGCCGCTGGGGGGGGTACGAGCAGTACTTC
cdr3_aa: CASSRWGGYEQYF

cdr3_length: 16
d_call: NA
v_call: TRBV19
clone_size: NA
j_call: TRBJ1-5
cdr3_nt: TGTGCCAGTAGTCCGCGACAGGCGGATAGCAATCAGCCCCAGCATTTT
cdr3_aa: CASSPRQADSNQPQHF

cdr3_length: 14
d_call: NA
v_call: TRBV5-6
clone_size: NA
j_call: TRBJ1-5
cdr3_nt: TGTGCCAGCAGCTTTGGGCAGGCAAATCAGCCCCAGCATTTT
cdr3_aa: CASSFGQANQPQHF

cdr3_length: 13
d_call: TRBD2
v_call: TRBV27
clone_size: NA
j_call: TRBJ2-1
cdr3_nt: TGTGCCAGCAGTCCCGAGGCGGGAGGGCTCCAGTTCTTC
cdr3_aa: CASSPEAGGLQFF

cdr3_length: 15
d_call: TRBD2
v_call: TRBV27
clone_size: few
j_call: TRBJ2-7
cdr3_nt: TGTGCCAGCAGTTTATCTAGCGGGAGCTCCTACGAGCAGTACTTC
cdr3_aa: CASSLSSGSSYEQYF

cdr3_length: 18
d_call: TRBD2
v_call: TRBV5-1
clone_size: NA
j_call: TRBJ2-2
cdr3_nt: TGCGCCAGCAGCTTACCCCCTGGGACTAGCACCAACACCGGGGAGCTGTTTTTT
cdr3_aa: CASSLPPGTSTNTGELFF

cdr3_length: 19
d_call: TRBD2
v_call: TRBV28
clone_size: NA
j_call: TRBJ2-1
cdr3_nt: TGTGCCAGCAGTTCGGGCAGGGCGGCACTAGCGGGACGATACAATGAGCAGTTCTTC
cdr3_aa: CASSSGRAALAGRYNEQFF

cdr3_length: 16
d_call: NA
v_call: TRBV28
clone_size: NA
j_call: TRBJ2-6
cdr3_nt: TGTGCCAGCAGGCCGGACTCCAGCTCTGGGGCCAACGTCCTGACTTTC
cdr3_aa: CASRPDSSSGANVLTF

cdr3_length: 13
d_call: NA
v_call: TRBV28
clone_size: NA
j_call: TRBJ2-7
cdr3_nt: TGTGCCAGCAGTTTCGAGGGTTATGGCGAGCAGTACTTC
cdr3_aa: CASSFEGYGEQYF

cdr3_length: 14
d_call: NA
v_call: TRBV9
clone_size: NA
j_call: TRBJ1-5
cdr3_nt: TGTGCCAGCAGCGAGGCAGGGGTCAATCAGCCCCAGCATTTT
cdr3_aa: CASSEAGVNQPQHF

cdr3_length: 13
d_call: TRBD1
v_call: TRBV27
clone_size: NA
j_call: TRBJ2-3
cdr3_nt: TGTGCCAGCGGGACAGACAGGCCGGATACGCAGTATTTT
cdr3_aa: CASGTDRPDTQYF

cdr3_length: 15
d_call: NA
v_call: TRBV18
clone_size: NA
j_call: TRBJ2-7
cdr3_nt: TGTGCCAGCTCACTGGACTTGGGGGCGATGGACGAGCAGTACTTC
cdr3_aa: CASSLDLGAMDEQYF

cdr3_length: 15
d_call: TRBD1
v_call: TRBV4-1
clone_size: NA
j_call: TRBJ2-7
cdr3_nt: TGCGCCAGCAGCCAATTCTCAGGGGGTGGCTACGAGCAGTACTTC
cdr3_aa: CASSQFSGGGYEQYF

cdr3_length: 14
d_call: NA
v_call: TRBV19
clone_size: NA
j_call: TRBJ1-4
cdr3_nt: TGTGCCAGTAGTATAAGGGGTGAAAATGAAAAACTGTTTTTT
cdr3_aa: CASSIRGENEKLFF

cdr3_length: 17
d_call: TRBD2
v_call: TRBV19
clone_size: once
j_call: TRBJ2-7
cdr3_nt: TGTGCCAGTAGTCCCCGTTTAGCGGGAGGATCTCCGGACGAGCAGTACTTC
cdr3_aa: CASSPRLAGGSPDEQYF

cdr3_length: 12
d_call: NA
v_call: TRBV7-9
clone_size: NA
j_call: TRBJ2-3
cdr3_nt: TGTGCCAGCAGCTTCGGCACAGATACGCAGTATTTT
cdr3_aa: CASSFGTDTQYF

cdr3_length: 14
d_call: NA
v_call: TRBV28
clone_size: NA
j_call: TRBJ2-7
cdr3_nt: TGTGCCAGCAGTGAAGACACACAGTACTACGAGCAGTACTTC
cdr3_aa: CASSEDTQYYEQYF

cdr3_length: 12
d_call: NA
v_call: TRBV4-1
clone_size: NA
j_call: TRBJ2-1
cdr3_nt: TGCGCCAGCAGCCCACAGGGTGCAGAGCAGTTCTTC
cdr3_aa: CASSPQGAEQFF

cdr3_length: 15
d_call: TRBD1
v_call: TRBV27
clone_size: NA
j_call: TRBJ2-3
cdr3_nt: TGTGCCAGCAGTTTAGGGCAGGGGGCATTAAATACGCAGTATTTT
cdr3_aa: CASSLGQGALNTQYF

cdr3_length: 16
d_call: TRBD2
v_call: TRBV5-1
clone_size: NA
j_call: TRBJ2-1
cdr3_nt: TGCGCCAGCAGCCCTAGCGGGAGACTCGCCTACAATGAGCAGTTCTTC
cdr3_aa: CASSPSGRLAYNEQFF

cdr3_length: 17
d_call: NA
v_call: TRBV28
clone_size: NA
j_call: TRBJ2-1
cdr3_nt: TGTGCCAGCAGTTTAAGCGTTACCAAGAGCCCCTACAATGAGCAGTTCTTC
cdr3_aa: CASSLSVTKSPYNEQFF

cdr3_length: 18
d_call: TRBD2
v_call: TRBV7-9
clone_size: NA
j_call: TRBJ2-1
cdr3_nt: TGTGCCAGCATAGAAACTAGCGGGAGAATTGTGTCCTACAATGAGCAGTTCTTC
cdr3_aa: CASIETSGRIVSYNEQFF

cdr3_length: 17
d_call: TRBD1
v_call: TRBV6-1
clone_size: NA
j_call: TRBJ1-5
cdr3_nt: TGTGCCAGCAGTGAAAGGATCGACAGGGATAGCAATCAGCCCCAGCATTTT
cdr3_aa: CASSERIDRDSNQPQHF

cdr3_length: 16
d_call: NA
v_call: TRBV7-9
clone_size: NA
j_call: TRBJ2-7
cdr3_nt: TGTGCCAGCAGCACGGGACTTCCCACTAGCTCCTACGAGCAGTACTTC
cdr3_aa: CASSTGLPTSSYEQYF

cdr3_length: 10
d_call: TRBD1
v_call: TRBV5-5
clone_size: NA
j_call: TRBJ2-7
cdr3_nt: TGTGCCAGCACGGGACAGACACAGTACTTC
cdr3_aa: CASTGQTQYF

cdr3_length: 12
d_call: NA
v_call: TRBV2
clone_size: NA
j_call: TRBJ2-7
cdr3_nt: TGTGCCAGCAACCCAGATTCCTACGAGCAGTACTTC
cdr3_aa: CASNPDSYEQYF

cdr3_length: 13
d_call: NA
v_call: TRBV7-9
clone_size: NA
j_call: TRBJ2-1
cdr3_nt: TGTGCCAGCAGCTTGCCTTCTTACAATGAGCAGTTCTTC
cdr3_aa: CASSLPSYNEQFF

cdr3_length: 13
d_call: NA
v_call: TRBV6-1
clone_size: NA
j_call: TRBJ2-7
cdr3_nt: TGTGCCAGCGTCTCCGTATACTCCTACGAGCAGTACTTC
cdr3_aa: CASVSVYSYEQYF

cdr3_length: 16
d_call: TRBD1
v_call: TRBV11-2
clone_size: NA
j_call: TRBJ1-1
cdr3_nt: TGTGCCAGCAGCTCTAACCCTCGGACAGGGGGGACTGAAGCTTTCTTT
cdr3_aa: CASSSNPRTGGTEAFF

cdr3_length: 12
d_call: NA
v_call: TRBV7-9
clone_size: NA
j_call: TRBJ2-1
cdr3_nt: TGTGCCAGCAGCTTCTATAGCAACCTGAAGTTCTTC
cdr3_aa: CASSFYSNLKFF

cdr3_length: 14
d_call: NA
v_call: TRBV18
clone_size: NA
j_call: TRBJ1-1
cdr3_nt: TGTGCCAGCTCAAACCCGGGGGGGGGCACTGAAGCTTTCTTT
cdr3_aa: CASSNPGGGTEAFF

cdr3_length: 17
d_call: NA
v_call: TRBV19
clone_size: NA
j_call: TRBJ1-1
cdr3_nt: TGTGCCAGTAGTCACCCGTGGAAGGTTGGGTATGACACTGAAGCTTTCTTT
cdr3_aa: CASSHPWKVGYDTEAFF

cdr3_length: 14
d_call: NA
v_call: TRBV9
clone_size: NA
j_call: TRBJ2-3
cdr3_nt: TGTGCCAGCAGCGTCTCCGGAGGAACAGATACGCAGTATTTT
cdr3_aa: CASSVSGGTDTQYF

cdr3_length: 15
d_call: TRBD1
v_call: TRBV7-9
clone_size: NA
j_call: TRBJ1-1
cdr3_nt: TGTGCCAGCAGCCGTTATACAGGGGGGGAGACTGAAGCTTTCTTT
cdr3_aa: CASSRYTGGETEAFF

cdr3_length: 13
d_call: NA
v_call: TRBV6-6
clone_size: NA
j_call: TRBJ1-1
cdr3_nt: TGTGCCAGCAGTTACGTAGGGAATGGTGAAGCTTTCTTT
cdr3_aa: CASSYVGNGEAFF

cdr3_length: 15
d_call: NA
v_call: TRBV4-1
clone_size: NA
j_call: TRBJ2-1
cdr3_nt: TGCGCCAGCAGCCCCCGCGGGAACTACAACAATGAGCAGTTCTTC
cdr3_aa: CASSPRGNYNNEQFF